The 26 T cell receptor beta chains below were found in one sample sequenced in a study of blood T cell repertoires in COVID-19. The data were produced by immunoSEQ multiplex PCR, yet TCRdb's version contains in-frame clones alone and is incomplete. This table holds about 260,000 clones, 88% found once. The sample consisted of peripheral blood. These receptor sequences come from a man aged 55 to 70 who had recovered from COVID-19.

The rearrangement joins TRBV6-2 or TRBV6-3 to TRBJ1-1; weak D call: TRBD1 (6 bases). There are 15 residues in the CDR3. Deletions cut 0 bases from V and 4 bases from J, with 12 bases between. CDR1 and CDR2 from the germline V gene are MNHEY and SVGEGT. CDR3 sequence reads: CASSYSIIRGTEAFF. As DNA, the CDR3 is TGTGCCAGCAGTTACTCGATTATCAGGGGCACTGAAGCTTTCTTT.

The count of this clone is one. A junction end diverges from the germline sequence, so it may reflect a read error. CDR3 region: CASRLGHNYGYTF. CDR3 nucleotide sequence: TGTGCCAGCAGGTTAGGGCATAACTATGGCTACACCTTC. The chain has TRBV12-3 or TRBV12-4 and TRBJ1-2; D is unresolved. The CDR3 runs to 13 residues.

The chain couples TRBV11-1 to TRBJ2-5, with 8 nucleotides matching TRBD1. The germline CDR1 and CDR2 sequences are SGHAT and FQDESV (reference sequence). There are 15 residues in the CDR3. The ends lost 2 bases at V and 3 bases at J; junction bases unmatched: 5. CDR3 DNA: TGTGCCAGCAGCTTACCCCAGGGGGCAGAAGAGACCCAGTACTTC. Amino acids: CASSLPQGAEETQYF.

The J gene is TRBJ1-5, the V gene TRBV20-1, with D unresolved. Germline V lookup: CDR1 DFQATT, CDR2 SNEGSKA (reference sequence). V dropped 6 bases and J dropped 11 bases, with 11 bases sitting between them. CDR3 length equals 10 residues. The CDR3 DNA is TGCAGTGCCCACGGGGAGGCCCAGCATTTT. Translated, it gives CSAHGEAQHF.

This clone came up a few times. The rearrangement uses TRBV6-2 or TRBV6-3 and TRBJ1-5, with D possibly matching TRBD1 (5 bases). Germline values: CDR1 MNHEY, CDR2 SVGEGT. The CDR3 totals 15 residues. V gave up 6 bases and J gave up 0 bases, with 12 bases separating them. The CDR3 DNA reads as TGTGCCAGCAGCAACGGGGGGTTTAGCAATCAGCCCCAGCATTTT. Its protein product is CASSNGGFSNQPQHF.

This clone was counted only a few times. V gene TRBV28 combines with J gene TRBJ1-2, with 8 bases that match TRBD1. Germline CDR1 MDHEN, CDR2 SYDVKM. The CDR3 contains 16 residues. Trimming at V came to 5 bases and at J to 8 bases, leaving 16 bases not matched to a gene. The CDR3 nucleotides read TGTGCCAGCAGTCGAGGGACAGGCCAAGCCTCTATCGGCTACACCTTC. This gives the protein CASSRGTGQASIGYTF.

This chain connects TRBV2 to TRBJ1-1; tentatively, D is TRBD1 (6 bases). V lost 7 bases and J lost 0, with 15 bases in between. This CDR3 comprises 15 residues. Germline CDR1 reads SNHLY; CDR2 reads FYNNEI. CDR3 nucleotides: TGTGCCAGCACCCGAAGGACAGCATTGAACACTGAAGCTTTCTTT. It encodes CASTRRTALNTEAFF.

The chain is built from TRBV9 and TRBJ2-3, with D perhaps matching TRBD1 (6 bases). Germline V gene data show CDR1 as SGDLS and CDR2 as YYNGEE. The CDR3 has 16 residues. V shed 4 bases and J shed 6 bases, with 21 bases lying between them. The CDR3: CASSPPLGAGVDTQYF. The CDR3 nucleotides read TGTGCCAGCAGCCCCCCCCTAGGTGCAGGGGTCGATACGCAGTATTTT.

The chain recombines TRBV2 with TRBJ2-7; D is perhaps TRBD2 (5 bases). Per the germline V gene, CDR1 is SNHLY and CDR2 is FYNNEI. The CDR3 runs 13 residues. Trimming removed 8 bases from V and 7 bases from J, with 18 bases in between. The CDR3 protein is CASRRTEPGEQYF. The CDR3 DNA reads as TGTGCCAGCCGACGGACGGAACCGGGGGAGCAGTACTTC.

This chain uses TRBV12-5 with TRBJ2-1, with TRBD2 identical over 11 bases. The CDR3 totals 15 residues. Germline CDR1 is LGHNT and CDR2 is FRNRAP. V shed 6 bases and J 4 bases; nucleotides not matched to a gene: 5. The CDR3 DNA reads TGTGCTAGTGGATGGGCTAGCGGGGGGTACAATGAGCAGTTCTTC. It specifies CASGWASGGYNEQFF.

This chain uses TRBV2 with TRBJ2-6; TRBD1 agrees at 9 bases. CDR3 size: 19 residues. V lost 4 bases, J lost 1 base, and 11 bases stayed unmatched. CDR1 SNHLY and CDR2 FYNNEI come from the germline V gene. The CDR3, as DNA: TGTGCCAGCAGTGTCGCAAAGGGACAGGGATTTTCTGGGGCCAACGTCCTGACTTTC. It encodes CASSVAKGQGFSGANVLTF.

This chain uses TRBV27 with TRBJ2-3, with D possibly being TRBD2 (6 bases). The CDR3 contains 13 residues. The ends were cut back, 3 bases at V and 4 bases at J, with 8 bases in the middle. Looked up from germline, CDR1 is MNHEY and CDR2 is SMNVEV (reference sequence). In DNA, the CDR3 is TGTGCCAGCAGTTTGGGGGGTCCAGATACGCAGTATTTT. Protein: CASSLGGPDTQYF.

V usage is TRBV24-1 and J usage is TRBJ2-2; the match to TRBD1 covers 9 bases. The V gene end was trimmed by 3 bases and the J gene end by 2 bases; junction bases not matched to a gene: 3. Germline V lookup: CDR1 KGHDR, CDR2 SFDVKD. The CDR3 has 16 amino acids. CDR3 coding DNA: TGTGCCACCAGTGATACAGGGGGCGTAAACACCGGGGAGCTGTTTTTT. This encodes CATSDTGGVNTGELFF.

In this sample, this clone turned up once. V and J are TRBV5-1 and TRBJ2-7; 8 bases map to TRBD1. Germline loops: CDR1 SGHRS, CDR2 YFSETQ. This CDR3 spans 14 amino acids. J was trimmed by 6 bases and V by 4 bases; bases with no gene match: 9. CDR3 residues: CASSGTTGVGEQYF. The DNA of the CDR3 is TGCGCCAGCAGCGGTACGACAGGGGTGGGCGAGCAGTACTTC.

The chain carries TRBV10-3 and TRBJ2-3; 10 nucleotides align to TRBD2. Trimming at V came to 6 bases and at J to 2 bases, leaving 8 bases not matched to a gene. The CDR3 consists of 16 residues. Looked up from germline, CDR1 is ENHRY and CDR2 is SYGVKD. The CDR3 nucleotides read TGTGCCATCAGGGATATAGCGGGGGGTGTCACAGATACGCAGTATTTT. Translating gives CAIRDIAGGVTDTQYF.

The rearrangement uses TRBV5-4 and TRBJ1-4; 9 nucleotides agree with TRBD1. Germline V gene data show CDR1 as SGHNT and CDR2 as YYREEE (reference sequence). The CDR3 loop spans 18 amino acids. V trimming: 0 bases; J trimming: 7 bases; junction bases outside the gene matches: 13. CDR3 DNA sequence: TGTGCCAGCAGCTTGGCCCATGGTATTGGGACAGGGAGTGAAAAACTGTTTTTT. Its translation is CASSLAHGIGTGSEKLFF.

Written as DNA, the CDR3 is TGTGCCAGCTCAGAGGACAGGGTTCCGGTCGGGGAGCTGTTTTTT. Protein product: CASSEDRVPVGELFF. This chain connects TRBV18 to TRBJ2-2; 8 nucleotides line up with TRBD1. V was pared by 5 bases and J by 7 bases, with 9 bases of the junction left unmatched. The length of the CDR3 is 15 residues. Germline CDR1 and CDR2: KGHSH and LQKENI.

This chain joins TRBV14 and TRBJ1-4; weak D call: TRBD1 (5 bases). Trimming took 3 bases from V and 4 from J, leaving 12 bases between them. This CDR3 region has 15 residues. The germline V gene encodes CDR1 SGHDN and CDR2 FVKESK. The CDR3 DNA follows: TGTGCCAGCAGCCACCTAGACAGAATTAATGAAAAACTGTTTTTT. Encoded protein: CASSHLDRINEKLFF.

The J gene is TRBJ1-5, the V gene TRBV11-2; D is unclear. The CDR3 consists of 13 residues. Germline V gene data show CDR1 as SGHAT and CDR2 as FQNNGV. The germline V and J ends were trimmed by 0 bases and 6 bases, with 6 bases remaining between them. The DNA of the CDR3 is TGTGCCAGCAGCTTAGAGCGGGGTCAGCCCCAGCATTTT. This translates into CASSLERGQPQHF.

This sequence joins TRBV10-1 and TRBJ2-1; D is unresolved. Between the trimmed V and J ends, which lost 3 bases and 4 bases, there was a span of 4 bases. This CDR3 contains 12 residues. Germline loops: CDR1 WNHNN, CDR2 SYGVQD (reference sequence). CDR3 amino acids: CASSDGYNEQFF. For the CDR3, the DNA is TGCGCCAGCAGTGACGGGTACAATGAGCAGTTCTTC.

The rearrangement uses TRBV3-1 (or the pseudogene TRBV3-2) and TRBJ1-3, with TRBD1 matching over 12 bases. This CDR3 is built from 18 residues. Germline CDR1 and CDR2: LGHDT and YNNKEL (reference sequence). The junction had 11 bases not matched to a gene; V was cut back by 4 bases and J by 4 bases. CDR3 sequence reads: CASSLHGGQGARGNTIYF. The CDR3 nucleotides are TGTGCCAGCAGCCTCCACGGGGGACAGGGGGCGCGAGGAAACACCATATATTTT.

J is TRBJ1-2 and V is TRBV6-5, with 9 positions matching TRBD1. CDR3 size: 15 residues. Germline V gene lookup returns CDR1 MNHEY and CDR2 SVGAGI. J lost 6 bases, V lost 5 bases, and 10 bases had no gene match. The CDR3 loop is CASSPRQGGLDGYTF. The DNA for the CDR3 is TGTGCCAGCAGTCCAAGACAGGGGGGTTTGGATGGCTACACCTTC.

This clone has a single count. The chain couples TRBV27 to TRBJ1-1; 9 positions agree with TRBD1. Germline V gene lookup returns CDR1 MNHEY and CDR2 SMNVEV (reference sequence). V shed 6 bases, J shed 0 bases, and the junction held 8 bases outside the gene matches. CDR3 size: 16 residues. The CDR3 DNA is TGTGCCAGCAGGACTCGGACAGGGGTTATGAACACTGAAGCTTTCTTT. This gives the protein CASRTRTGVMNTEAFF.

The CDR3 nucleotides read TGTGCCAGCAGTCCACAGGAGGATACGCAGTATTTT. Its translation is CASSPQEDTQYF. The chain has TRBV28 and TRBJ2-3; maybe TRBD1 (5 bases). The CDR3 has 12 residues. V lost 5 bases to trimming and J lost 6 bases, with 9 bases between them. The germline CDR1 and CDR2 sequences are MDHEN and SYDVKM.

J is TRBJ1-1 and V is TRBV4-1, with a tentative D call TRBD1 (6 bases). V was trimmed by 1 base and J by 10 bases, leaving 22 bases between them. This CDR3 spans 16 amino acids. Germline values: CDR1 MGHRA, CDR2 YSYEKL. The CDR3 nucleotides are TGCGCCAGCAGCCAAGTGACCGGGACACCAAACCCTGGAGCTTTCTTT. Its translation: CASSQVTGTPNPGAFF.

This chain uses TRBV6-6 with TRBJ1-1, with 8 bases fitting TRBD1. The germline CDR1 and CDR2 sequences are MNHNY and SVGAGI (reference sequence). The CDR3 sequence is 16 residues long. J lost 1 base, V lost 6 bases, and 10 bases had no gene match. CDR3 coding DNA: TGTGCCAGCAGATCGCCCGGACAGGGAAGGAACACTGAAGCTTTCTTT. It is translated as CASRSPGQGRNTEAFF.